One and the same sample provided the 30 T cell receptor beta chains below, sequenced in a study of OX40 agonist ivuxolimab in advanced cancers. TCRdb's copy holds only in-frame clones and misses some; the assay was immunoSEQ multiplex PCR. This sample has around 80,000 clones, with 90% to 95% found just once. The sample in question was CD4+ or CD8+ T cells sorted from blood, obtained in a trial of the OX40 agonist ivuxolimab. These receptors originate from an adult with an advanced solid tumor such as melanoma, head and neck, liver or kidney cancer.

This rearrangement joins TRBV7-2 to TRBJ1-5; D is unclear. The CDR3 contains 12 residues. CDR1 and CDR2 (germline): SGHTA, FQGNSA. The ends were cut back, 3 bases at V and 6 bases at J, with 6 bases in the middle. The CDR3 region has the DNA TGTGCCAGCAGCTTTTACCCTCAGCCCCAGCATTTT. Amino acids: CASSFYPQPQHF.

This chain links TRBV5-4 with TRBJ2-5; the match to TRBD1 covers 10 bases. Germline CDR1 reads SGHNT; CDR2 reads YYREEE (reference sequence). The CDR3 has 13 residues. Trimming took 3 bases from V and 4 from J; bases not matched to a gene: 0. The CDR3 spells CASSWTGGETQYF. CDR3 nucleotides: TGTGCCAGCAGCTGGACAGGGGGAGAGACCCAGTACTTC.

A single count supports this clone. This chain joins TRBV11-2 and TRBJ2-7; possibly TRBD1 for D (5 bases). The V and J ends lost 2 bases and 6 bases respectively, with 17 bases between them. The germline gives CDR1 SGHAT, CDR2 FQNNGV. The CDR3 covers 15 residues. This chain's CDR3 is CASSLWSGFKGEQYF. Written as DNA, the CDR3 is TGTGCCAGCAGCTTATGGTCAGGGTTTAAGGGCGAGCAGTACTTC.

The chain couples TRBV2 to TRBJ1-4, with TRBD1 identical over 8 bases. This CDR3 has 13 residues. Germline CDR1 SNHLY, CDR2 FYNNEI. Trimming took 8 bases from V and 3 from J; bases not matched to a gene: 2. The CDR3 loop is CASQGQANEKLFF. In DNA form, the CDR3 reads TGTGCCAGCCAGGGACAGGCTAATGAAAAACTGTTTTTT.

The rearrangement links TRBV11-2 to TRBJ2-1; D remains unclear. Germline loops: CDR1 SGHAT, CDR2 FQNNGV. V lost 2 bases and J lost 8, with 13 bases in between. CDR3 length equals 14 residues. The CDR3 protein is CASSLSSKGDEQFF. As DNA, the CDR3 is TGTGCCAGCAGCTTAAGTAGTAAGGGCGATGAGCAGTTCTTC.

This clone was counted a single time. J is TRBJ2-2 and V is TRBV4-1; maybe TRBD1 (6 bases). Germline V lookup: CDR1 MGHRA, CDR2 YSYEKL. The CDR3 runs to 17 residues. Between the trimmed V and J ends, which lost 5 bases and 0 bases, there was a span of 16 bases. This chain's CDR3 is CASSKEFRGANTGELFF. In nucleotides, the CDR3 is TGCGCCAGCAGCAAGGAGTTCAGGGGCGCGAACACCGGGGAGCTGTTTTTT.

V usage is TRBV7-2 and J usage is TRBJ2-7, with a tentative D call TRBD2 (6 bases). V lost 2 bases and J 7 bases, leaving 15 bases between the germline ends. The CDR3 covers 14 residues. CDR1 SGHTA and CDR2 FQGNSA come from the germline V gene. The CDR3 nucleotides read TGTGCCAGCAGCTTACTGGTGGCTAGCGAGGAGCAGTACTTC. Protein sequence: CASSLLVASEEQYF.

The J gene is TRBJ2-1, the V gene TRBV7-2; D is unclear. CDR3 size: 14 residues. Trimming removed 2 bases from V and 7 bases from J, with 12 bases in between. CDR1 and CDR2 (germline): SGHTA, FQGNSA. The CDR3 loop reads CASSLLGSRNEQFF. CDR3 coding DNA: TGTGCCAGCAGCTTACTGGGTAGCAGGAATGAGCAGTTCTTC.

The rearrangement uses TRBV18 and TRBJ1-5; 7 nucleotides align to TRBD1. The germline gives CDR1 KGHSH, CDR2 LQKENI. Unmatched junction bases numbered 8, after V lost 6 bases and J lost 3 bases. The CDR3 has 15 amino acids. This chain's CDR3 is CASSEQGRDNQPQHF. In DNA, the CDR3 is TGTGCCAGCTCCGAACAGGGGAGGGACAATCAGCCCCAGCATTTT.

The chain has TRBV6-5 and TRBJ1-1; D might be TRBD1 (5 bases). This CDR3 spans 15 amino acids. CDR1 and CDR2 from the germline V gene are MNHEY and SVGAGI. Between the trimmed V and J ends, which lost 2 bases and 0 bases, there was a span of 10 bases. CDR3 protein: CASSYMGGLNTEAFF. DNA for the CDR3: TGTGCCAGCAGTTACATGGGGGGTTTGAACACTGAAGCTTTCTTT.

The V call is TRBV7-2, the J call TRBJ2-3; 9 bases map to TRBD2. Per germline, CDR1 SGHTA and CDR2 FQGNSA. V lost 3 bases and J lost 4; bases outside the gene matches: 8. The CDR3 is 16 amino acids. CDR3 in DNA: TGTGCCAGCAGCTTTCAAGCGGGAGGATTGGCAGATACGCAGTATTTT. The encoded protein is CASSFQAGGLADTQYF.

This chain links TRBV19 with TRBJ1-1; maybe TRBD1 (5 bases). Trimming shortened V by 6 bases and J by 0 bases, and 14 bases separated the two germline ends. The V gene's germline CDR1 is LNHDA and CDR2 SQIVND (reference sequence). The CDR3 has 15 amino acids. CDR3 amino acids: CASSPSGNMNTEAFF. The CDR3, as DNA: TGTGCCAGTAGCCCTTCAGGGAATATGAACACTGAAGCTTTCTTT.

The chain has TRBV27 and TRBJ2-1; 8 positions agree with TRBD2. V lost 3 bases, J lost 3 bases, and 4 bases stayed unmatched. Germline assignment: CDR1 MNHEY and CDR2 SMNVEV (reference sequence). The CDR3 sequence is 15 residues long. CDR3 sequence: CASSFAAGVYNEQFF. The CDR3 region has the DNA TGTGCCAGCAGTTTCGCAGCGGGGGTCTACAATGAGCAGTTCTTC.

This chain joins TRBV7-2 and TRBJ2-5, with D possibly matching TRBD1 (5 bases). The DNA end lines up better with TRBJ2-7; the J call may be wrong. The CDR3 has 14 residues. Germline-derived CDR1 and CDR2 are SGHTA and FQGNSA. The CDR3 region has the DNA TGTGCCAGCAGCTTAGAGACAGCTTCCTACGAGCAGTACTTC. It translates to CASSLETASYEQYF.

The chain combines TRBV5-4 with TRBJ1-2; TRBD1 is a possible D gene (5 bases). CDR3 length equals 13 residues. Germline lookup yields CDR1 SGHNT and CDR2 YYREEE (reference sequence). V dropped 4 bases and J dropped 13 bases, with 20 bases sitting between them. CDR3 loop: CASSLPGEAGRTF. CDR3 nucleotides: TGTGCCAGCAGCCTTCCGGGCGAGGCAGGGCGCACCTTC.

This clone was observed a single time. The chain joins TRBV6-5 to TRBJ2-7; 8 bases are a match to TRBD1. This CDR3 is built from 14 residues. Unmatched junction bases numbered 8, after V lost 5 bases and J lost 5 bases. Germline loops: CDR1 MNHEY, CDR2 SVGAGI. The CDR3: CASSADRERNEQYF. CDR3 nucleotides: TGTGCCAGCAGTGCGGACAGGGAAAGGAACGAGCAGTACTTC.

The chain uses TRBV10-2 and TRBJ2-1; perhaps TRBD2 as D (6 bases). Germline V gene data show CDR1 as WSHSY and CDR2 as SAAADI. V lost 0 bases and J 4 bases, leaving 13 bases between the germline ends. This CDR3 has 16 residues. The CDR3: CASSESKRGIYNEQFF. The CDR3 bases are TGCGCCAGCAGTGAGTCGAAACGCGGGATATACAATGAGCAGTTCTTC.

The chain has TRBV9 and TRBJ2-3, with D uncertain. CDR3 length equals 14 residues. The germline V gene encodes CDR1 SGDLS and CDR2 YYNGEE. V dropped 3 bases and J dropped 0 bases, with 8 bases sitting between them. The CDR3 region is CASSEFLSTDTQYF. For the CDR3, the DNA is TGTGCCAGCAGCGAGTTCCTGAGCACAGATACGCAGTATTTT.

This clone was recorded a few times. The J gene is TRBJ2-3, the V gene TRBV6-1, with 10 bases lining up with TRBD2. Germline V lookup: CDR1 MNHNS, CDR2 SASEGT. The CDR3 is 15 amino acids. The junction had 4 bases not matched to a gene; V was cut back by 6 bases and J by 1 base. DNA of the CDR3: TGTGCCAGCAGACCTAGCGGGGGAGGCACAGATACGCAGTATTTT. Its protein product is CASRPSGGGTDTQYF.

V usage is TRBV6-6 and J usage is TRBJ1-2; D is possibly TRBD1 (5 bases). CDR3 length: 15 amino acids. V was trimmed by 6 bases and J by 8 bases, leaving 22 bases between them. Looked up from germline, CDR1 is MNHNY and CDR2 is SVGAGI (reference sequence). CDR3 protein: CASSPTSAGQGGYTF. Written as DNA, the CDR3 is TGTGCCAGCAGCCCTACCTCGGCAGGGCAAGGCGGCTACACCTTC.

The V and J genes are TRBV6-5 and TRBJ1-1; D might be TRBD1 (6 bases). The V end lost 5 bases, the J end lost 8 bases, and 12 bases lay between the germline ends. Germline V gene data show CDR1 as MNHEY and CDR2 as SVGAGI. The CDR3 is made up of 12 amino acids. The CDR3 loop reads CASSPLDREAFF. As DNA, the CDR3 is TGTGCCAGCAGTCCGCTGGACAGAGAAGCTTTCTTT.

This rearrangement joins TRBV4-1 to TRBJ1-2; no firm D call. The CDR3 has 15 residues. The germline gives CDR1 MGHRA, CDR2 YSYEKL. Deletions cut 5 bases from V and 3 bases from J, with 16 bases between. Here the CDR3 reads CASSASGRNHYGYTF. CDR3 sequence (DNA): TGCGCCAGCAGCGCGTCGGGCAGGAACCACTATGGCTACACCTTC.

The J gene is TRBJ1-1, the V gene TRBV5-4; D remains unclear. Germline loops: CDR1 SGHNT, CDR2 YYREEE (reference sequence). V dropped 2 bases and J dropped 1 base, with 12 bases sitting between them. The CDR3 has 15 amino acids. CDR3: CASSLAFSRNTEAFF. The CDR3 DNA sequence: TGTGCCAGCAGCTTAGCCTTTTCCAGGAACACTGAAGCTTTCTTT.

This clone appeared a single time. V usage is TRBV27 and J usage is TRBJ1-2, with D possibly TRBD1 on 5 matching bases. V shed 0 bases and J shed 4 bases, with 9 bases lying between them. Looked up from germline, CDR1 is MNHEY and CDR2 is SMNVEV (reference sequence). The CDR3 loop spans 14 amino acids. The CDR3 reads CASSLSQGSYGYTF. CDR3 DNA: TGTGCCAGCAGTTTATCCCAGGGCTCCTATGGCTACACCTTC.

The CDR3 DNA reads as TGCGCCAGCAGCCAAAGTCCAGTACTAGCGGTTTACACAGATACGCAGTATTTT. Encoded protein: CASSQSPVLAVYTDTQYF. The V gene is TRBV4-1, the J gene TRBJ2-3; 8 positions match TRBD2. Germline V gene sequence: CDR1 MGHRA, CDR2 YSYEKL. The CDR3 spans 18 residues. Trimming took 2 bases from V and 2 from J; bases not matched to a gene: 12.

A single count supports this clone. J is TRBJ1-2 and V is TRBV6-5, with D perhaps TRBD1 (5 bases). V gave up 2 bases and J gave up 1 base, with 11 bases separating them. The CDR3 length is 15 residues. Germline V gives CDR1 MNHEY, CDR2 SVGAGI. CDR3 sequence reads: CASSYLGPINYGYTF. The CDR3 bases are TGTGCCAGCAGTTACCTGGGACCGATTAACTATGGCTACACCTTC.

The chain has TRBV10-3 and TRBJ2-7; TRBD2 is a possible D gene (5 bases). Per the germline V gene, CDR1 is ENHRY and CDR2 is SYGVKD. Trimming shortened V by 0 bases and J by 12 bases, and 12 bases separated the two germline ends. This CDR3 is 12 amino acids long. This CDR3 reads CAISESEGFRYF. The CDR3 DNA is TGTGCCATCAGTGAGTCTGAGGGTTTTAGGTACTTC.

The chain couples TRBV5-1 to TRBJ2-7; TRBD1 aligns across 10 bases. With V trimmed by 3 bases and J by 2 bases, 2 bases remained unmatched. CDR3 length equals 14 residues. The germline CDR1 and CDR2 sequences are SGHRS and YFSETQ. The CDR3 nucleotides read TGCGCCAGCAGCTCCGGACAGGGGGCCTACGAGCAGTACTTC. It is translated as CASSSGQGAYEQYF.

The gene calls are TRBV10-3 and TRBJ1-1; 9 bases match TRBD1. J was trimmed by 5 bases and V by 5 bases; bases with no gene match: 6. The CDR3 is 14 residues long. Germline V lookup: CDR1 ENHRY, CDR2 SYGVKD. As DNA, the CDR3 is TGTGCCATCAGTCCGGGACAGGGAGGGACTGAAGCTTTCTTT. It codes for CAISPGQGGTEAFF.

The V gene is TRBV10-2, the J gene TRBJ2-3, with unresolved D. V lost 6 bases, J lost 9 bases, and 13 bases lay in between. Germline lookup yields CDR1 WSHSY and CDR2 SAAADI. CDR3 length equals 12 residues. CDR3 in DNA: TGCGCCAGCAGAACAGACCTTAGGACGCAGTATTTT. Amino acids: CASRTDLRTQYF.